The rows below give T cell receptor beta chains drawn from one sample of a study of blood T cells in healthy people across ages. MiXCR, run by TCRdb on the 5' RACE reads, gives a single entry per CDR3 protein. The sample records 650,000 to 800,000 distinct CDR3 sequences, around 42% being singletons. The sample was blood. The source is a man aged 55 to 69 in good health. CDR3s include the opening cysteine and the closing phenylalanine or tryptophan. The D gene is left open where the match is weak. Size is omitted from some rows. Given values are once, few, many or a class for expanded clones.

v_gene: TRBV10-3; d_gene: NA; j_gene: TRBJ2-2; abundance: NA; CDR3aa: CAIRGDTNTGELFF; CDR3nt: TGTGCCATCAGGGGGGACACTAACACCGGGGAGCTGTTTTTT
v_gene: TRBV9; d_gene: NA; j_gene: TRBJ2-1; abundance: medium-sized; CDR3aa: CASSVDNPGGDEQFF; CDR3nt: TGTGCCAGCAGCGTAGATAACCCCGGCGGGGATGAGCAGTTCTTC
v_gene: TRBV6-2/TRBV6-3; d_gene: TRBD2; j_gene: TRBJ2-1; abundance: few; CDR3aa: CASSRQSGGFGNEQFF; CDR3nt: TGTGCCAGCAGCCGACAGAGCGGGGGGTTCGGGAATGAGCAGTTCTTC
v_gene: TRBV6-1; d_gene: TRBD1; j_gene: TRBJ2-7; abundance: NA; CDR3aa: CASSKMTQGAGYEQYF; CDR3nt: TGTGCCAGCAGCAAGATGACTCAGGGGGCAGGGTACGAGCAGTACTTC
v_gene: TRBV12-3/TRBV12-4; d_gene: NA; j_gene: TRBJ1-5; abundance: few; CDR3aa: CASTLGQGNQPQHF; CDR3nt: TGTGCCAGCACCCTCGGGCAGGGCAATCAGCCCCAGCATTTT
v_gene: TRBV7-2; d_gene: NA; j_gene: TRBJ2-7; abundance: many; CDR3aa: CASSRQGGNEQYF; CDR3nt: TGTGCCAGCAGTAGACAGGGAGGCAACGAGCAGTACTTC
v_gene: TRBV2; d_gene: NA; j_gene: TRBJ2-5; abundance: NA; CDR3aa: CASSARKETQYF; CDR3nt: TGTGCCAGCAGTGCGAGGAAAGAGACCCAGTACTTC
v_gene: TRBV7-9; d_gene: TRBD1; j_gene: TRBJ2-1; abundance: few; CDR3aa: CASSLEARGPWDEQFF; CDR3nt: TGTGCCAGCAGCTTAGAGGCCAGGGGGCCGTGGGATGAGCAGTTCTTC
v_gene: TRBV6-2/TRBV6-3; d_gene: TRBD2; j_gene: TRBJ2-5; abundance: NA; CDR3aa: CASRSRPTGTTIKTQYF; CDR3nt: TGTGCCAGCAGAAGCCGTCCAACCGGGACTACGATAAAGACCCAGTACTTC
v_gene: TRBV5-8; d_gene: NA; j_gene: TRBJ2-3; abundance: NA; CDR3aa: CASSSGTSTSSTDTQYF; CDR3nt: TGTGCCAGCAGCTCCGGGACTTCGACCTCTAGCACAGATACGCAGTATTTT
v_gene: TRBV29-1; d_gene: NA; j_gene: TRBJ2-7; abundance: many; CDR3aa: CSAAGGDSYEQYF; CDR3nt: TGCAGCGCCGCAGGGGGGGACTCCTACGAGCAGTACTTC
v_gene: TRBV13; d_gene: NA; j_gene: TRBJ2-7; abundance: NA; CDR3aa: CASSLIRGGGYEQYF; CDR3nt: TGTGCCAGCAGCTTAATTAGGGGAGGGGGCTACGAGCAGTACTTC
v_gene: TRBV11-3; d_gene: NA; j_gene: TRBJ2-3; abundance: NA; CDR3aa: CASSLRQGDTQYF; CDR3nt: TGTGCCAGCAGCCTCCGCCAGGGTGATACGCAGTATTTT
v_gene: TRBV3-1; d_gene: NA; j_gene: TRBJ2-7; abundance: few; CDR3aa: CASSPTGTYSYEQYF; CDR3nt: TGTGCCAGCAGCCCCACCGGGACATACTCCTACGAGCAGTACTTC
v_gene: TRBV4-1; d_gene: NA; j_gene: TRBJ2-1; abundance: NA; CDR3aa: CASSPYPRESSYNEQFF; CDR3nt: TGCGCCAGCAGCCCGTACCCTAGGGAAAGCTCCTACAATGAGCAGTTCTTC
v_gene: TRBV27; d_gene: TRBD1; j_gene: TRBJ1-4; abundance: NA; CDR3aa: CVSSPSAGGREKLFF; CDR3nt: TGTGTCAGCAGTCCCTCAGCAGGGGGACGGGAAAAACTGTTTTTT
v_gene: TRBV6-2/TRBV6-3; d_gene: NA; j_gene: TRBJ2-5; abundance: NA; CDR3aa: CASSSPGTPGTQYF; CDR3nt: TGTGCCAGCAGTTCCCCCGGGACCCCAGGGACCCAGTACTTC
v_gene: TRBV27; d_gene: NA; j_gene: TRBJ2-1; abundance: NA; CDR3aa: CASSFFRGGQGEDNEQFF; CDR3nt: TGTGCCAGCAGTTTCTTTCGGGGGGGACAGGGAGAGGATAATGAGCAGTTCTTC
v_gene: TRBV7-2; d_gene: NA; j_gene: TRBJ2-7; abundance: few; CDR3aa: CASSLDLGGFYEQYF; CDR3nt: TGTGCCAGCAGCCTAGACCTAGGAGGGTTTTACGAGCAGTACTTC
v_gene: TRBV13; d_gene: NA; j_gene: TRBJ2-7; abundance: NA; CDR3aa: CASSSSGRVPYEQYF; CDR3nt: TGTGCCAGCAGCTCATCGGGCAGGGTCCCCTACGAGCAGTACTTC
v_gene: TRBV5-1; d_gene: TRBD1; j_gene: TRBJ2-3; abundance: many; CDR3aa: CASSRTGDGADTQYF; CDR3nt: TGCGCCAGCAGCCGGACAGGGGATGGTGCAGATACGCAGTATTTT
v_gene: TRBV3-1; d_gene: NA; j_gene: TRBJ2-1; abundance: few; CDR3aa: CASSHGGAGGEQFF; CDR3nt: TGTGCCAGCAGCCACGGGGGTGCCGGGGGTGAGCAGTTCTTC
v_gene: TRBV7-2; d_gene: NA; j_gene: TRBJ2-7; abundance: NA; CDR3aa: CASSLEWTHPYEQYF; CDR3nt: TGTGCCAGCAGCTTAGAATGGACACACCCCTACGAGCAGTACTTC
v_gene: TRBV20-1; d_gene: NA; j_gene: TRBJ2-7; abundance: few; CDR3aa: CSARGLRSSYEQYF; CDR3nt: TGCAGTGCTAGGGGTCTGAGGAGCTCCTACGAGCAGTACTTC
v_gene: TRBV9; d_gene: TRBD1; j_gene: TRBJ1-1; abundance: once; CDR3aa: CAGSVTGGVGTEAFF; CDR3nt: TGTGCCGGCAGCGTGACAGGGGGCGTAGGAACTGAAGCTTTCTTT
v_gene: TRBV14; d_gene: NA; j_gene: TRBJ2-3; abundance: NA; CDR3aa: CASSPIQVTGNTQYF; CDR3nt: TGTGCCAGCAGCCCGATTCAGGTGACTGGAAATACGCAGTATTTT
v_gene: TRBV6-5; d_gene: NA; j_gene: TRBJ2-1; abundance: NA; CDR3aa: CASSYRPYNEQFF; CDR3nt: TGTGCCAGCAGTTATCGACCCTACAATGAGCAGTTCTTC
v_gene: TRBV11-2; d_gene: NA; j_gene: TRBJ2-5; abundance: few; CDR3aa: CASSPSTRETQYF; CDR3nt: TGTGCCAGCAGCCCGAGCACAAGGGAGACCCAGTACTTC
v_gene: TRBV4-3; d_gene: NA; j_gene: TRBJ1-2; abundance: NA; CDR3aa: CASSQDSGVPYGYTF; CDR3nt: TGCGCCAGCAGCCAAGATTCGGGAGTTCCCTATGGCTACACCTTC
v_gene: TRBV29-1; d_gene: TRBD2; j_gene: TRBJ2-7; abundance: NA; CDR3aa: CSAEVLSGGAYGQYF; CDR3nt: TGCAGCGCCGAGGTCCTTAGCGGGGGGGCCTACGGGCAGTACTTC
v_gene: TRBV6-5; d_gene: NA; j_gene: TRBJ1-6; abundance: NA; CDR3aa: CASSYSLWSSYNSPLHF; CDR3nt: TGTGCCAGCAGTTACTCTCTCTGGAGCTCCTATAATTCACCCCTCCACTTT
v_gene: TRBV6-2/TRBV6-3; d_gene: TRBD1; j_gene: TRBJ2-4; abundance: NA; CDR3aa: CATSSGTGGNIQYF; CDR3nt: TGTGCCACCTCATCCGGGACAGGGGGCAACATTCAGTACTTC
v_gene: TRBV4-3; d_gene: NA; j_gene: TRBJ2-2; abundance: few; CDR3aa: CASSQDLAAGDGNTGELFF; CDR3nt: TGCGCCAGCAGCCAAGATCTTGCGGCAGGGGATGGAAACACCGGGGAGCTGTTTTTT
v_gene: TRBV28; d_gene: NA; j_gene: TRBJ2-5; abundance: NA; CDR3aa: CASRPETGNQETQYF; CDR3nt: TGTGCCAGCAGACCCGAAACAGGGAACCAAGAGACCCAGTACTTC
v_gene: TRBV6-6; d_gene: TRBD1; j_gene: TRBJ1-2; abundance: NA; CDR3aa: CASSYSELGGDYGYTF; CDR3nt: TGTGCCAGCAGTTACTCGGAGCTAGGGGGCGACTATGGCTACACCTTC
v_gene: TRBV5-1; d_gene: NA; j_gene: TRBJ2-1; abundance: NA; CDR3aa: CASSPLRGLSYNEQLF; CDR3nt: TGCGCCAGCAGCCCCCTACGGGGCCTCTCCTACAATGAGCAGTTATTC
v_gene: TRBV30; d_gene: NA; j_gene: TRBJ2-5; abundance: NA; CDR3aa: CAWSVIETQYF; CDR3nt: TGTGCCTGGAGTGTGATCGAGACCCAGTACTTC
v_gene: TRBV4-1; d_gene: NA; j_gene: TRBJ2-7; abundance: few; CDR3aa: CASSQDGTSYAQGSVQYF; CDR3nt: TGCGCCAGCAGCCAAGATGGCACGAGCTACGCACAGGGCTCGGTGCAGTACTTC
v_gene: TRBV6-2/TRBV6-3; d_gene: TRBD1; j_gene: TRBJ1-6; abundance: few; CDR3aa: CASSYGGQGGSPLHF; CDR3nt: TGTGCCAGCAGTTACGGCGGCCAGGGGGGATCACCCCTCCACTTT